The 8 T cell receptor beta chains listed next were all sequenced from one sample in a study of blood T cells in healthy people across ages. The second PCR ran roughly 6 to 11 cycles with a sample-barcoded 5' primer and J-beta primers. One entry per CDR3 protein results from TCRdb running MiXCR on the 5' RACE reads. The table has roughly 2 million distinct CDR3 sequences, roughly 49% seen once. The specimen was blood. The origin of the receptors is a woman in her thirties or forties in good health.

This clonotype was detected a few times. V is TRBV7-2 and J is TRBJ1-2, with D hard to call. Trimming removed 3 bases at V and 8 bases at J, with 16 bases between. CDR1 is SGHTA and CDR2 is FQGNSA in the germline V gene. This CDR3 region has 14 residues. CDR3 nucleotide sequence: TGTGCCAGCAGCTTTCTACACACGGGTTACGGCTACACCTTC. This sequence encodes CASSFLHTGYGYTF.

The rearrangement uses TRBV6-1 and TRBJ1-2; D might be TRBD1 (5 bases). Trimming took 2 bases from V and 1 from J, leaving 20 bases between them. This CDR3 has 18 amino acids. Per the germline V gene, CDR1 is MNHNS and CDR2 is SASEGT. CDR3 nucleotide sequence: TGTGCCAGCAGTGAAAGCGTGGGGGGGACGGCTAATAACTATGGCTACACCTTC. It codes for CASSESVGGTANNYGYTF.

This clonotype has just a few counts. The chain combines TRBV5-1 with TRBJ2-7; weak D call: TRBD1 (5 bases). Germline CDR1 and CDR2: SGHRS and YFSETQ. Trimming took off 4 bases at V and 4 bases at J, with 21 bases between the two ends. This CDR3 spans 16 amino acids. The CDR3 nucleotides read TGCGCCAGCAGCCAGGGAAGGACGGCGACCGGGTACGAGCAGTACTTC. Protein sequence: CASSQGRTATGYEQYF.

The chain links TRBV7-3 to TRBJ2-3; TRBD1 matches at 7 bases. J was trimmed by 4 bases and V by 2 bases; bases with no gene match: 9. The CDR3 has 16 amino acids. From germline, CDR1 is SGHTA and CDR2 FQGTGA. CDR3 coding DNA: TGTGCCAGCAGCTTATCAGCGGACACAGGGGCAGATACGCAGTATTTT. Encoded protein: CASSLSADTGADTQYF.

The chain joins TRBV4-1 to TRBJ2-3; D uncertain. The germline V gene has CDR1 MGHRA and CDR2 YSYEKL. V lost 1 base and J 6 bases, leaving 11 bases between the germline ends. CDR3 size: 14 residues. CDR3 amino acids: CASSQVVGTDTQYF. In nucleotides, the CDR3 is TGCGCCAGCAGCCAAGTGGTAGGAACGGATACGCAGTATTTT.

The V and J genes are TRBV3-1 and TRBJ2-4; weak D call: TRBD1 (7 bases). This CDR3 region has 16 residues. Looked up from germline, CDR1 is LGHDT and CDR2 is YNNKEL (reference sequence). Trimming took off 3 bases at V and 13 bases at J, with 25 bases between the two ends. In DNA, the CDR3 is TGTGCCAGCAGCCAGAGCGGAGGGACAGCCTACAATGAGCAGTACTTC. As protein: CASSQSGGTAYNEQYF.

The sample holds a few counts of this clonotype. The V gene is TRBV7-9, the J gene TRBJ2-4; possibly TRBD1 or TRBD2 for D (5 bases each). Germline CDR1 SEHNR, CDR2 FQNEAQ (reference sequence). Trimming took off 5 bases at V and 0 bases at J, with 11 bases between the two ends. CDR3 length: 15 amino acids. For the CDR3, the DNA is TGTGCCAGCAGCACCATGGGGGAAGCCAAAAACATTCAGTACTTC. Its translation is CASSTMGEAKNIQYF.

This clonotype was observed a few times. The chain uses TRBV12-5 and TRBJ2-2, with 9 bases aligning to TRBD2. CDR1 and CDR2 from the germline V gene are LGHNT and FRNRAP. The CDR3 spans 16 residues. The V and J ends lost 5 bases and 1 base, in that order; junction bases with no gene match: 5. The CDR3 nucleotides are TGTGCTAGTGGTCCGGGACTAGCCCTGAACACCGGGGAGCTGTTTTTT. It yields the protein CASGPGLALNTGELFF.